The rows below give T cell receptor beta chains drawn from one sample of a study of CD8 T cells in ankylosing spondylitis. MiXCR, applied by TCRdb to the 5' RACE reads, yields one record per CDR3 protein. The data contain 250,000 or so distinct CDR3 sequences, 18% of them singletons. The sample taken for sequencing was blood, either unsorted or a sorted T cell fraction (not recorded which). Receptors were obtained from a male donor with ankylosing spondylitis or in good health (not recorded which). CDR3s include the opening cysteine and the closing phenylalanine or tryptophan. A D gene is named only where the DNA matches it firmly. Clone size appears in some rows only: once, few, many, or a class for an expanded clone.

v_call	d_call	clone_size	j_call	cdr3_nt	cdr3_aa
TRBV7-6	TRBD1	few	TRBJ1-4	TGTGCCAGCAGCTCCCGACAGGGGGCAATCGGTGAAAAACTGTTTTTT	CASSSRQGAIGEKLFF
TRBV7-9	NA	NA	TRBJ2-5	TGTGCCAGCAGCTTAGTGATTACGGGAGAGCTCCAAGAGACCCAGTACTTC	CASSLVITGELQETQYF
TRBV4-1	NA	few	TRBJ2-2	TGCGCCAGCAGCCAAGCCCTAGGAGGAGGGGAGCTGTTTTTT	CASSQALGGGELFF
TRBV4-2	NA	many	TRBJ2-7	TGTGCCAGCAGCCAAGTGACAGCCTACGAGCAGTACTTC	CASSQVTAYEQYF
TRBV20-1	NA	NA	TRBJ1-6	TGCAGTGCTAGAGCCCCGGGCGTGGGTTCACCCCTCCACTTT	CSARAPGVGSPLHF
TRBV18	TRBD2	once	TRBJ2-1	TGTGCCAGCTCACCACCGGGCGGGAGCCCGGGTGACAATGAGCAGTTCTTC	CASSPPGGSPGDNEQFF
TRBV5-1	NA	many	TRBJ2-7	TGCGCCAGCAGCTTTACAGGTCCCTACGAGCAGTACTTC	CASSFTGPYEQYF
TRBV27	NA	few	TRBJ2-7	TGTGCCAGCAGTCCCGGACTTACCTCCTACGAGCAGTACTTC	CASSPGLTSYEQYF
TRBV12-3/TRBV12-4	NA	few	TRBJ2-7	TGTGCCAGCAGTCGACAGAGAAACTACGAGCAGTACTTC	CASSRQRNYEQYF
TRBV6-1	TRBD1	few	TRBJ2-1	TGTGCCAGCACCCCCGCTCCAGGGGGCTATGAGCAGTTCTTC	CASTPAPGGYEQFF
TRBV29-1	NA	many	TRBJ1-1	TGCAGCGTGAACCCCAGGGGAGCAGAAGCTTTCTTT	CSVNPRGAEAFF
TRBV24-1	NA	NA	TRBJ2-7	TGTGCCACCAGTGATTCCTCGAATTCCTTCTACGAGCAGTACTTC	CATSDSSNSFYEQYF
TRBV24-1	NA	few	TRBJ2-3	TGTGCCACCAGTGATTTGCGGACAGATACGCAGTATTTT	CATSDLRTDTQYF
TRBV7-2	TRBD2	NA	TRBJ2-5	TGTGCCAGCAGCTCCGGACTAGCGGGCGAGACCCAGTACTTC	CASSSGLAGETQYF
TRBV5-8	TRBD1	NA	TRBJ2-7	TGTGCCAGCAGCTGGCTGCGGACAGGGTCGGGAGAGCAGTACTTC	CASSWLRTGSGEQYF
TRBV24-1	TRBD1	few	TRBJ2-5	TGTGCCACCAGTGTCTGGGACAGTCAAGAGACCCAGTACTTC	CATSVWDSQETQYF
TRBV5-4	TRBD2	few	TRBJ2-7	TGTGCCAGCAGCTTGTGGGGAGGCGGGAGTCACGAGCAGTACTTC	CASSLWGGGSHEQYF
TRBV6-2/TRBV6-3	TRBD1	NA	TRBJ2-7	TGTGCCAGCAGTTACTCCGACAGGGTGGACGAGCAGTACTTC	CASSYSDRVDEQYF
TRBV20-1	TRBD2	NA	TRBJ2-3	TGCAGTGCTAGCCCACTAGCGGCTCCCACAGATACGCAGTATTTT	CSASPLAAPTDTQYF
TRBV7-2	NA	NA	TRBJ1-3	TGTGCCAGCAGCTTATTTTCGGAGAAGTTTTCTGGAAACACCATATATTTT	CASSLFSEKFSGNTIYF
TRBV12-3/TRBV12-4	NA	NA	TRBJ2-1	TGTGCCAGCAGTTTTATCCTCGGTGAGCAGTTCTTC	CASSFILGEQFF
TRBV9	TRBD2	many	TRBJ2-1	TGTGCCAGCAGCGTAGTGGGACTAGCGGTCGACAATGAGCAGTTCTTC	CASSVVGLAVDNEQFF
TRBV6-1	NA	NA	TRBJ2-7	TGTGCCAGCAGTGATTCTTCGGCCTACGAGCAGTACTTC	CASSDSSAYEQYF
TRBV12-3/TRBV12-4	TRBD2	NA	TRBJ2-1	TGTGCCAGCATAGTGGGGGGACTAGCGGTAGTCGATGAGCAGTTCTTC	CASIVGGLAVVDEQFF
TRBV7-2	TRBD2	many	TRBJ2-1	TGTGCCAGCAGCAGATCAGCGGGAGGCAATGAGCAGTTCTTC	CASSRSAGGNEQFF
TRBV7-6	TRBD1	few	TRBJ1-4	TGTGCCAGCAGCTCAGGGACAGCAACTAATGAAAAACTGTTTTTT	CASSSGTATNEKLFF
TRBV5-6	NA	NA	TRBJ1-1	TGTGCCAGCAGCGCGAAGGGCTGGAACACTGAAGCTTTCTTT	CASSAKGWNTEAFF
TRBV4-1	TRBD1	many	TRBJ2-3	TGCGCCAGCAGCCAAGAACAGGGGGCTATTGATACGCAGTATTTT	CASSQEQGAIDTQYF
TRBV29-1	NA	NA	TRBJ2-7	TGCAGCGTTTTAGAAGTATCCTACGAGCAGTACTTC	CSVLEVSYEQYF
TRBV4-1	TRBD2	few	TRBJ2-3	TGCGCCAGCAGCCAACGGCTAGCGGGAGTGGACACAGATACGCAGTATTTT	CASSQRLAGVDTDTQYF
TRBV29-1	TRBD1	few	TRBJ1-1	TGCAGCCTACACAGGGGAATGAACACTGAAGCTTTCTTT	CSLHRGMNTEAFF
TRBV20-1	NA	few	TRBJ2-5	TGCAGTGCTAGAGCCGGGGAGGAGACCCAGTACTTC	CSARAGEETQYF